This T cell receptor (beta chain) was retrieved from a study of CD8 T cells in Susac syndrome. Reverse transcription of 0.5 to 1 ug RNA was performed with random hexamers. One entry per CDR3 protein, called by TCRdb with MiXCR from the immunoSEQ multiplex PCR reads. The data contain 250,000 to 300,000 distinct CDR3 sequences, 80% to 90% of them singletons. The V and J ends lost 3 bases and 0 bases respectively, with 12 bases between them. This CDR3 region has 15 residues. Germline CDR1 LGHDT, CDR2 YNNKEL (reference sequence). This receptor was identified in a human donor with multiple sclerosis. The chain combines TRBV3-1 with TRBJ2-7; D not resolved. Sequencing input: CD8+ T cells from PBMCs. The CDR3 loop is CASSHLGLSSYEQYF. The CDR3, as DNA: TGTGCCAGCAGCCACCTTGGTTTAAGCTCCTACGAGCAGTACTTC.